Detailed here is one T cell receptor beta chain. Its antigen remains undetermined. No much larger clonotype is one base removed from it; base qualities were not supplied. CDR1 is given as WSHSY and CDR2 as SAAADI, both from the germline V gene. The CDR3 covers 16 residues, taking in both the cysteine and the phenylalanine. The DNA shown is the 48-base CDR3, in frame from base 1. The junction carries 21 bases between V and J, which are trimmed by 3 bases and 7 bases respectively. TCRbeta CDR3 regions were amplified from genomic DNA by means of the immunoSEQ Assay, a bias-controlled multiplex PCR. The authors' pipeline ran thus. Nucleated cell counts per sample were estimated from amplification of reference gene primers within the assay. Sequence reads were collapsed and filtered to measure the absolute abundance of every unique TCRbeta CDR3 rearrangement. Productive Simpson clonality was computed per sample as the square root of Simpson's diversity index over productive rearrangements. This immuneACCESS table, as held by TCRdb, lists in-frame sequences with V and J called but not all clones. Of the missing ones, under half trace to an unresolved V gene in checked studies; the others have no known cause. That table supplies the V and J calls and clone size; D and trimming were determined from the DNA. This sample lists 180,000 or so clones; around 83% were detected once. Clones ranked in the top ten supply roughly 7.7% of the sample.

The data were obtained in a study of blood T cell repertoires in COVID-19 (dated by TCRdb to 2019 to 2021). Background for the entire study: The collaborator samples originated in the United States, Italy and Spain and spanned the acute and convalescent phases of COVID-19. The material from the prospective study consisted of cDNA or gDNA derived from T cells, B-cell-depleted T cells, or PBMCs. The dataset comprised deeply sampled blood TCRbeta repertoires from subjects exposed to, actively infected with, or recovered from COVID-19. The repertoires were released in a freely available public database meant as a resource for research on the immune response to SARS-CoV-2. The samples were drawn from two sources: the first 160 participants of the ongoing ImmuneRACE study, and over 1,000 subjects contributed by 6 global collaborators. Sample metadata almost always included a de-identified subject ID, COVID-19 status, age in years and sex. Where available, HLA class I and class II types were obtained from metadata supplied by the sample provider rather than from assay-based typing. General conclusions and limits of the study: The quantity of clinical and demographic metadata differed by source and by participant and was supplied without curation.

The collaborating institutions used their own protocols to collect whole blood in K2EDTA tubes. For TCRbeta analysis, collaborators shipped samples as frozen whole blood, isolated PBMCs, or DNA extracted from either of those sample types. The clonotype comes from a woman aged 55-75 years with acute or convalescent COVID-19. Sequencing was carried out using peripheral blood. The sequence is built from TRBV10-2 and TRBJ1-1; 5 matching bases give a weak D call of TRBD1. The CDR3 reads as follows: CASSEQTDLSGDEAFF. The DNA reads TGCGCCAGCAGTGAACAGACAGACCTATCGGGGGATGAAGCTTTCTTT.